This T cell receptor beta chain was recorded in a study of cytomegalovirus exposure and HLA in healthy donors. The study, taken as a whole, reports: In a later analysis, specific HLA alleles were associated with around 17,000 TCR beta sequences at a 0.05 false discovery rate.

V shed 2 bases, J shed 8 bases, and the junction held 16 bases outside the gene matches. The CDR3 totals 19 residues. Per the germline V gene, CDR1 is SGHTA and CDR2 is FQGTGA. On this clone itself: Its antigen is as yet unknown.

13 Jbeta primers and 60 Vbeta primers were used for the PCR. Data came from immunoSEQ multiplex PCR; TCRdb stores just in-frame clones and leaves some out. The sample holds under 200,000 clones, approximately 83% seen once. The TCR was taken from a young man in good health and CMV-seropositive. Sequencing was performed on PBMCs. The rearrangement uses TRBV7-3 and TRBJ2-1; TRBD2 agrees at 12 bases. Written as DNA, the CDR3 is TGTGCCAGCAGCTTATCCGTCCCATGGGGACTAGCGGGCGTCGATGAGCAGTTCTTC. This sequence encodes CASSLSVPWGLAGVDEQFF.